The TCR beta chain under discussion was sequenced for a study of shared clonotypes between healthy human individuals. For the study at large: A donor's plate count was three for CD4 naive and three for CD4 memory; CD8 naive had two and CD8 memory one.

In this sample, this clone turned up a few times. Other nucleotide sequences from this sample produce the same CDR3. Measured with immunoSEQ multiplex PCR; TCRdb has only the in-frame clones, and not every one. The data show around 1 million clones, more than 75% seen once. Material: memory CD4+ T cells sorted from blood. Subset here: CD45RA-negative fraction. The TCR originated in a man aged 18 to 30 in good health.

Written as DNA, the CDR3 is TGCGCCAGCAGCTTGGGGGACAGCTCTTATGGCTACACCTTC. Amino acids: CASSLGDSSYGYTF. The chain has TRBV5-1 and TRBJ1-2, with 7 positions matching TRBD1. There are 14 residues in the CDR3. In germline, CDR1 is SGHRS, CDR2 YFSETQ. Losses at the gene ends were 0 bases for V and 5 bases for J; bases not matched to a gene: 4.